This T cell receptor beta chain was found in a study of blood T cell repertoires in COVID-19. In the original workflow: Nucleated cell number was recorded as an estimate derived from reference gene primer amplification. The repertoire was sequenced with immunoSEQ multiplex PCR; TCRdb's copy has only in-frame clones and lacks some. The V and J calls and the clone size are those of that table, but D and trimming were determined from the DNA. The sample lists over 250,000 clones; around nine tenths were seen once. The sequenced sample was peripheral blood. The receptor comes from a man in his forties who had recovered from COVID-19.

CDR3 in amino acids: CASSSKKNSYNEQFF. The CDR3 DNA is TGTGCCAGCAGCTCAAAAAAAAATTCCTACAATGAGCAGTTCTTC. The J gene is TRBJ2-1, the V gene TRBV5-4; unclear D gene. Trimming shortened V by 3 bases and J by 1 base, and 11 bases separated the two germline ends. The V gene's germline CDR1 is SGHNT and CDR2 YYREEE (reference sequence). The CDR3 runs 15 residues.